The 31 T cell receptor beta chains below were found in one sample sequenced in a study of blood T cell repertoires in COVID-19. This table comes from immunoSEQ multiplex PCR, and its TCRdb copy is limited to in-frame clones, with some not included. This repertoire shows 250,000 to 350,000 clones, roughly 87% found once; its top ten account for about 8.5%. Sequencing was carried out using peripheral blood. Receptors originate from a man aged 18 to 29 with active or convalescent COVID-19.

This clone came up once. The chain links TRBV10-3 to TRBJ1-2; TRBD1 is a possible D gene (5 bases). The CDR3 totals 14 residues. Looked up from germline, CDR1 is ENHRY and CDR2 is SYGVKD. V dropped 3 bases and J dropped 6 bases, with 14 bases sitting between them. As DNA, the CDR3 is TGTGCCATCAGTGACCTAGGGGAAGGGGATGGCTACACCTTC. It yields the protein CAISDLGEGDGYTF.

V gene TRBV9 combines with J gene TRBJ1-1, with a tentative D call TRBD1 (5 bases). The CDR3 covers 16 residues. Germline values: CDR1 SGDLS, CDR2 YYNGEE. V lost 0 bases and J lost 4, with 16 bases in between. The CDR3 sequence is CASSVVGSGVGTEAFF. CDR3 sequence (DNA): TGTGCCAGCAGCGTAGTAGGGTCGGGGGTCGGCACTGAAGCTTTCTTT.

This rearrangement joins TRBV11-2 to TRBJ2-7, with D perhaps matching TRBD2 (5 bases). Germline CDR1 SGHAT, CDR2 FQNNGV. The CDR3 loop spans 11 amino acids. Trimming pared 5 bases from V and 5 bases from J, leaving 7 bases between. This chain's CDR3 is CASSPGDEQYF. Written as DNA, the CDR3 is TGTGCCAGCAGCCCCGGGGACGAGCAGTACTTC.

V usage is TRBV4-1 and J usage is TRBJ2-7; possible D gene TRBD1, 6 bases. Germline values: CDR1 MGHRA, CDR2 YSYEKL. Trimming cost V 4 bases and J 1 base, with 11 bases left between them. CDR3 length: 14 amino acids. CDR3 nucleotide sequence: TGCGCCAGCAGCCGCCCCGGACAGTCCTACGAGCAGTACTTC. Translating gives CASSRPGQSYEQYF.

For the CDR3, the DNA is TGTGCCAGCAGCCCCGGGACAGGGAACTACGAGCAGTACTTC. Translated, it gives CASSPGTGNYEQYF. This rearrangement joins TRBV11-2 to TRBJ2-7; 9 bases line up with TRBD1. CDR1 is SGHAT and CDR2 is FQNNGV in the germline V gene. The V gene end was trimmed by 5 bases and the J gene end by 3 bases; junction bases not matched to a gene: 5. This CDR3 is 14 amino acids long.

The chain employs TRBV7-9 and TRBJ1-3; D might be TRBD1 (5 bases). The CDR3 is 13 amino acids. Trimming stripped 5 bases from V and 0 bases from J, with 5 bases between. Germline values: CDR1 SEHNR, CDR2 FQNEAQ (reference sequence). CDR3: CASSDSSGNTIYF. CDR3 DNA sequence: TGTGCCAGCAGCGACAGCTCTGGAAACACCATATATTTT.

V is TRBV9 and J is TRBJ2-6; the match to TRBD2 covers 13 bases. V dropped 3 bases and J dropped 2; count of bases not matched to a gene: 8. CDR3 length equals 19 residues. Looked up from germline, CDR1 is SGDLS and CDR2 is YYNGEE. The CDR3 DNA sequence: TGTGCCAGCAGCGGGGTTACTAGCGGGGGGGCCCCTGGGGCCAACGTCCTGACTTTC. It encodes CASSGVTSGGAPGANVLTF.

V gene TRBV4-3 combines with J gene TRBJ2-7; TRBD2 aligns across 14 bases. The CDR3 is 18 residues long. CDR1 is LGHNA and CDR2 is YSLEER in the germline V gene. The trim removed 1 base at V and 5 bases at J, leaving 10 bases unmatched. CDR3 residues: CASSQAPFGLAGGNEQYF. CDR3 DNA: TGCGCCAGCAGCCAAGCCCCGTTTGGACTAGCGGGGGGAAACGAGCAGTACTTC.

The chain carries TRBV7-9 and TRBJ1-4; tentatively, D is TRBD1 (6 bases). The V and J ends lost 5 bases and 11 bases respectively, with 21 bases between them. The germline V gene has CDR1 SEHNR and CDR2 FQNEAQ (reference sequence). The CDR3 consists of 15 residues. CDR3 nucleotide sequence: TGTGCCAGCAGCACCAGGGGAACAGGGTGGGAGAAACTGTTTTTT. Amino acids: CASSTRGTGWEKLFF.

The rearrangement joins TRBV11-2 to TRBJ2-1, with a tentative D call TRBD1 (6 bases). The germline V gene encodes CDR1 SGHAT and CDR2 FQNNGV. The CDR3 contains 16 residues. Deletions cut 4 bases from V and 3 bases from J, with 16 bases between. CDR3: CASSYTSDSVYNEQFF. CDR3 nucleotide sequence: TGTGCCAGCAGCTATACATCGGACAGCGTCTACAATGAGCAGTTCTTC.

The V call is TRBV9, the J call TRBJ2-5, with 8 bases identical to TRBD1. The length of the CDR3 is 20 residues. Looked up from germline, CDR1 is SGDLS and CDR2 is YYNGEE. J gave up 2 bases and V 1 base, and 19 bases lay outside the gene matches. The DNA of the CDR3 is TGTGCCAGCAGCGTAAGCTACCCCAACCTGGACAGGGATATTCAAGAGACCCAGTACTTC. Its protein product is CASSVSYPNLDRDIQETQYF.

The chain recombines TRBV4-3 with TRBJ1-4, with a possible D match to TRBD1 (5 bases). Trimming stripped 1 base from V and 5 bases from J, with 14 bases between. This CDR3 spans 16 amino acids. Germline V gene lookup returns CDR1 LGHNA and CDR2 YSLEER. CDR3 sequence reads: CASSQGDPGRNEKLFF. As DNA, the CDR3 is TGCGCCAGCAGCCAAGGTGATCCAGGGCGAAATGAAAAACTGTTTTTT.

This chain uses TRBV6-2 or TRBV6-3 with TRBJ2-3; 10 bases line up with TRBD2. Germline V CDR1 and CDR2: MNHEY, SVGEGT. V was clipped by 5 bases and J by 5 bases; unmatched bases: 10. The CDR3 has 16 residues. CDR3 sequence: CASSLQRGGPRDTQYF. CDR3 coding DNA: TGTGCCAGCAGTCTCCAGCGGGGGGGCCCGAGAGATACGCAGTATTTT.

The chain uses TRBV2 and TRBJ1-6; no definite D call. CDR3 size: 14 residues. Germline V gene sequence: CDR1 SNHLY, CDR2 FYNNEI. V was pared by 3 bases and J by 3 bases, with 6 bases between. The CDR3 loop is CASSEGIYNSPLHF. CDR3 in DNA: TGTGCCAGCAGTGAGGGCATCTATAATTCACCCCTCCACTTT.

This chain joins TRBV12-3 or TRBV12-4 and TRBJ1-1; D not certain. The CDR3 totals 13 residues. The germline V and J ends were trimmed by 4 bases and 8 bases, with 14 bases remaining between them. The chain's CDR3 is CASSSRVFPEAFF. The CDR3 DNA sequence: TGTGCCAGCAGTTCCCGTGTTTTCCCGGAAGCTTTCTTT.

This clone was seen a single time. The chain recombines TRBV2 with TRBJ2-5, with 8 positions matching TRBD2. This CDR3 is 13 amino acids long. J was trimmed by 4 bases and V by 4 bases; bases with no gene match: 2. Germline loops: CDR1 SNHLY, CDR2 FYNNEI. This CDR3 is CASSVGGGETQYF. CDR3 DNA sequence: TGTGCCAGCAGTGTCGGGGGGGGAGAGACCCAGTACTTC.

This chain links TRBV19 with TRBJ2-3; TRBD1 is a possible D gene (6 bases). Trimming took off 9 bases at V and 3 bases at J, with 22 bases between the two ends. The germline CDR1 and CDR2 sequences are LNHDA and SQIVND (reference sequence). This CDR3 is 16 amino acids long. The CDR3 loop reads CASDLGRTAGTDTQYF. The CDR3 nucleotides are TGTGCCAGCGACCTTGGACGGACAGCAGGTACAGATACGCAGTATTTT.

This clone was counted a single time. The chain joins TRBV19 to TRBJ2-7, with 8 bases that match TRBD1. The CDR3 sequence is 12 residues long. Unmatched junction bases numbered 4, after V lost 5 bases and J lost 7 bases. The germline CDR1 and CDR2 sequences are LNHDA and SQIVND (reference sequence). CDR3 coding DNA: TGTGCCAGTAGTCGCAGGGGGCGAGAGCAGTACTTC. Its translation: CASSRRGREQYF.

The chain uses TRBV27 and TRBJ1-5; D call uncertain. V was trimmed by 5 bases and J by 4 bases, leaving 15 bases between them. From germline, CDR1 is MNHEY and CDR2 SMNVEV (reference sequence). The CDR3 length is 15 residues. As DNA, the CDR3 is TGTGCCAGCAGTGCATTCGGAGGTATTAATCAGCCCCAGCATTTT. Translation gives CASSAFGGINQPQHF.

The V gene is TRBV12-3 or TRBV12-4, the J gene TRBJ1-2; 8 nucleotides align to TRBD1. J gave up 5 bases and V 8 bases, and 4 bases lay outside the gene matches. The CDR3 is made up of 12 amino acids. CDR3 nucleotides: TGTGCCAGCCAGGGGGCGAGTTATGGCTACACCTTC. Amino acids: CASQGASYGYTF.

The genes are TRBV27 and TRBJ2-7, with 7 bases lining up with TRBD2. V gave up 2 bases and J gave up 6 bases; unmatched junction bases: 4. This CDR3 has 13 residues. The V gene's germline CDR1 is MNHEY and CDR2 SMNVEV (reference sequence). CDR3: CASSLGTGGEQYF. The CDR3 DNA follows: TGTGCCAGCAGTTTAGGGACGGGGGGCGAGCAGTACTTC.

The genes are TRBV11-3 and TRBJ1-4; no reliable D call. CDR1 and CDR2 from the germline V gene are SGHNT and YENEEA. Between the trimmed V and J ends, which lost 5 bases and 0 bases, there was a span of 13 bases. CDR3 length: 16 residues. CDR3 amino acids: CASSPDAEATNEKLFF. The DNA of the CDR3 is TGTGCCAGCAGCCCAGATGCCGAGGCAACTAATGAAAAACTGTTTTTT.

J is TRBJ2-5 and V is TRBV5-1; 10 bases fit TRBD1. Germline values: CDR1 SGHRS, CDR2 YFSETQ. CDR3 length: 14 residues. V was clipped by 2 bases and J by 3 bases; unmatched bases: 1. The CDR3 here is CASSLGTGEETQYF. The CDR3 nucleotides read TGCGCCAGCAGCTTAGGGACAGGGGAAGAGACCCAGTACTTC. The full variable domain, completed using reference TRBV5-1 and TRBJ2-5, is KAGVTQTPRYLIKTRGQQVTLSCSPISGHRSVSWYQQTPGQGLQFLFEYFSETQRNKGNFPGRFSGRQFSNSRSEMNVSTLELGDSALYLCASSLGTGEETQYFGPGTRLLVL.

The J gene is TRBJ2-1, the V gene TRBV7-3, with TRBD2 matching over 8 bases. The CDR3 totals 15 residues. V gave up 4 bases and J gave up 2 bases; unmatched junction bases: 4. Germline V gives CDR1 SGHTA, CDR2 FQGTGA. In DNA form, the CDR3 reads TGTGCCAGCAGCTCAGCGGGGGATCCCTACAATGAGCAGTTCTTC. Translation gives CASSSAGDPYNEQFF.

The chain is built from TRBV14 and TRBJ1-2; 7 nucleotides match TRBD1. V lost 2 bases to trimming and J lost 3 bases; unmatched junction nucleotides: 3. This CDR3 region has 14 residues. Germline V gene data show CDR1 as SGHDN and CDR2 as FVKESK. CDR3 loop: CASSQRGTDYGYTF. DNA of the CDR3: TGTGCCAGCAGCCAAAGGGGGACAGACTATGGCTACACCTTC.

V gene TRBV9 combines with J gene TRBJ2-2; tentative D call: TRBD2 (5 bases). Germline V gene sequence: CDR1 SGDLS, CDR2 YYNGEE. Trimming removed 3 bases from V and 2 bases from J, with 17 bases in between. The CDR3 spans 17 residues. The CDR3 region has the DNA TGTGCCAGCAGCGGTCGTACCGGGATGACCAACACCGGGGAGCTGTTTTTT. Protein: CASSGRTGMTNTGELFF. The whole variable domain, filled in from reference TRBV9 and TRBJ2-2, reads DSGVTQTPKHLITATGQRVTLRCSPRSGDLSVYWYQQSLDQGLQFLIQYYNGEERAKGNILERFSAQQFPDLHSELNLSSLELGDSALYFCASSGRTGMTNTGELFFGEGSRLTVL.

This chain links TRBV19 with TRBJ1-1, with D possibly TRBD1 on 6 matching bases. With 8 bases removed from V and 4 bases from J, the gap between germline ends came to 20 bases. Germline V gives CDR1 LNHDA, CDR2 SQIVND (reference sequence). The CDR3 has 15 amino acids. The CDR3: CASAVTGIISTEAFF. In DNA, the CDR3 is TGTGCCAGTGCCGTAACAGGGATAATTAGCACTGAAGCTTTCTTT. The entire variable domain, with the rest obtained from reference TRBV19 and TRBJ1-1, is as follows: DGGITQSPKYLFRKEGQNVTLSCEQNLNHDAMYWYRQDPGQGLRLIYYSQIVNDFQKGDIAEGYSVSREKKESFPLTVTSAQKNPTAFYLCASAVTGIISTEAFFGQGTRLTVV.

This chain uses TRBV13 with TRBJ2-2; D gene uncertain. This CDR3 has 14 amino acids. Trimming shortened V by 5 bases and J by 6 bases, and 13 bases separated the two germline ends. The germline CDR1 and CDR2 sequences are PRHDT and FYEKMQ (reference sequence). CDR3 in amino acids: CASSQPNRAGELFF. The CDR3 region has the DNA TGTGCCAGCAGCCAACCTAATCGAGCCGGGGAGCTGTTTTTT. The full variable domain, with the rest looked up from reference TRBV13 and TRBJ2-2, is AAGVIQSPRHLIKEKRETATLKCYPIPRHDTVYWYQQGPGQDPQFLISFYEKMQSDKGSIPDRFSAQQFSDYHSELNMSSLELGDSALYFCASSQPNRAGELFFGEGSRLTVL.

The rearrangement links TRBV19 to TRBJ2-2; 7 nucleotides match TRBD1. CDR3 length equals 15 residues. The germline CDR1 and CDR2 sequences are LNHDA and SQIVND (reference sequence). Trimming removed 1 base from V and 3 bases from J; junction bases left unmatched: 2. CDR3 in amino acids: CASSIGQGYTGELFF. CDR3 in DNA: TGTGCCAGTAGTATAGGACAGGGTTACACCGGGGAGCTGTTTTTT.

The rearrangement joins TRBV6-6 to TRBJ2-1; 7 positions match TRBD1. The V and J ends lost 6 bases and 0 bases, in that order; junction bases with no gene match: 5. In germline, CDR1 is MNHNY, CDR2 SVGAGI (reference sequence). This CDR3 has 15 amino acids. The CDR3 bases are TGTGCCAGCAGGAAGACAGGGACCTCCTACAATGAGCAGTTCTTC. Protein product: CASRKTGTSYNEQFF.

This sequence joins TRBV5-5 and TRBJ1-2, with D unresolved. V lost 4 bases to trimming and J lost 0 bases, with 10 bases between them. The CDR3 extends over 14 amino acids. Germline V lookup: CDR1 SGHKS, CDR2 YYEKEE (reference sequence). CDR3: CASSPSGANYGYTF. The CDR3 DNA reads TGTGCCAGCAGCCCGTCCGGAGCTAACTATGGCTACACCTTC.